This T cell receptor (beta chain) was sequenced for a study of beta chain features in type 1 diabetes. A single count supports this clone. The CDR3 sequence is 12 residues long. Every isolated RNA sample was fully reverse transcribed, so sequencing captured expressed TCRB transcripts. Method: immunoSEQ multiplex PCR; TCRdb's copy keeps in-frame clones and lacks some. The sample records 250,000 or so clones, approximately 70% being singletons. The chain carries TRBV1 and TRBJ2-3; TRBD2, the D gene given by the table, was not confirmed from the DNA. TRBV1 is a recognized pseudogene. The sequence was collected from a man aged 25 to 40 in good health. The sample consisted of naive CD4+ T cells from blood. In DNA, the CDR3 is TGCACCAGCAGCCCGAGGGCTCCCTCCCGGTATTTT. Its translation is CTSSPRAPSRYF.